The clone carrying this TCR beta chain appeared a few times. Its specificity is unknown. This sample was included in a study of T cell repertoires in aging, cancer and after chemotherapy. Findings and limits, study-wide: Across the chemotherapy interval, each cancer cohort showed higher median generation probability, suggesting thymic rebound. In healthy donors, age-related TCR diversity loss mainly reflected lost richness.

A mixed TRB-A/B primer pool amplified rearranged TRB by multiplex touch-down PCR. TCRdb redid the calling of the multiplex PCR reads with MiXCR, one entry per CDR3 protein. Of around 4,900 distinct CDR3 sequences in the sample, over 60% were seen once. TCR beta rearrangements were amplified from peripheral blood genomic DNA. Germline values: CDR1 MNHEY, CDR2 SMNVEV (reference sequence). This CDR3 region has 14 residues. The trim removed 5 bases at V and 2 bases at J, leaving 4 bases unmatched. Sequencing was done on a sample of blood. This chain joins TRBV27 and TRBJ1-2; 8 bases agree with TRBD1. The TCR sequence derives from a human donor with a solid tumor. The CDR3 DNA sequence: TGTGCCAGCAGTATGGACAGGGCGAACTATGGCTACACCTTC. This encodes CASSMDRANYGYTF.